Included here is one TCR beta chain sequence, with context. What it binds is unknown. Sequencing used immunoSEQ multiplex PCR; TCRdb keeps in-frame clones, though not all of them. The sample lists 40,000 or so clones, around 53% occurring once. This entry belongs to a study of cytotoxic CD8 clonotypes in ibrutinib-treated CLL. Study-level information: There were 11 relapsed/refractory patients and around 15 treatment-naive patients, and 17 to 18 were IGHV unmutated. Response sampling took place at median about 12 months of treatment, range 6 to 36. Across samples, productive templates numbered 250,000 to 300,000 and productive rearrangements reached about 100,000 on average. Notes on the study in general: Clonality measured at baseline exceeded age-matched healthy donors, tracking circulating CD8+ T-cell counts.

With V trimmed by 7 bases and J by 5 bases, 3 bases remained unmatched. This CDR3 has 12 residues. Germline CDR1 ENHRY, CDR2 SYGVKD. The input for sequencing was PBMCs, taken before ibrutinib treatment. This sequence was found in a human donor with chronic lymphocytic leukemia. The chain recombines TRBV10-3 with TRBJ2-7; 9 bases are a match to TRBD2. CDR3 loop: CAITRGGDEQYF. The CDR3 nucleotides read TGTGCCATCACGCGGGGGGGCGACGAGCAGTACTTC.